This T cell receptor beta chain was recorded in a study of control samples from healthy donors and cancer patients. V was trimmed by 0 bases and J by 5 bases, leaving 11 bases between them. Germline CDR1 SGHKS, CDR2 YYEKEE (reference sequence). The CDR3 loop spans 14 amino acids. This table comes from immunoSEQ multiplex PCR, and its TCRdb copy is limited to in-frame clones, with some not included. The sample holds fewer than 150,000 clones, 91% seen once. The specimen sequenced was blood. This rearrangement joins TRBV5-5 to TRBJ2-5, with D possibly called TRBD1 or TRBD2 (5 bases each). The TCR sequence derives from a young man in good health. The CDR3 is CASSLAVGEETQYF. CDR3 DNA: TGTGCCAGCAGCTTGGCGGTGGGGGAGGAGACCCAGTACTTC.